What follows are 16 T cell receptor beta chains derived from one specimen sequenced in a study of siplizumab effects on memory and regulatory T cells. Some clones are missing from TCRdb's copy, which holds only in-frame ones; the method was immunoSEQ multiplex PCR. Counted here are some 100,000 clones, more than 90% occurring once; the ten biggest clones make up around 0.15%. Input material: CD4+ T cells sorted from blood. All receptors derive from a human donor in good health.

This chain joins TRBV19 and TRBJ1-1; D is possibly TRBD1 (6 bases). Trimming cost V 6 bases and J 11 bases, with 16 bases left between them. Germline V CDR1 and CDR2: LNHDA, SQIVND (reference sequence). The CDR3 consists of 12 residues. The CDR3 sequence: CASSLAGGHAFF. The CDR3 nucleotides are TGTGCCAGTAGCCTCGCCGGGGGCCACGCTTTCTTT.

The CDR3 loop is CASSLKGDGPSYEQYF. The DNA of the CDR3 is TGTGCCAGCAGCTTGAAAGGGGACGGTCCCTCCTACGAGCAGTACTTC. This chain joins TRBV5-6 and TRBJ2-7, with D perhaps given as TRBD1 or TRBD2 (5 bases each). Trimming shortened V by 1 base and J by 0 bases, and 14 bases separated the two germline ends. Germline V gene lookup returns CDR1 SGHDT and CDR2 YYEEEE. This CDR3 is built from 16 residues.

The rearrangement links TRBV6-1 to TRBJ1-2; D ambiguous. Per the germline V gene, CDR1 is MNHNS and CDR2 is SASEGT. This CDR3 region has 17 residues. V was cut by 7 bases and J by 2 bases, with 23 bases left in between. The CDR3 bases are TGTGCCAGCACCGAAGCAGTTAGTACGGGTCTGAACTATGGCTACACCTTC. Encoded protein: CASTEAVSTGLNYGYTF.

The chain employs TRBV7-2 and TRBJ1-5; possibly TRBD1 for D (6 bases). Looked up from germline, CDR1 is SGHTA and CDR2 is FQGNSA. V lost 1 base and J lost 6, with 10 bases in between. This CDR3 has 14 residues. CDR3 loop: CASSLGQGSQPQHF. The DNA of the CDR3 is TGTGCCAGCAGCTTAGGGCAGGGGAGTCAGCCCCAGCATTTT. The variable domain in full, completed from reference TRBV7-2 and TRBJ1-5, reads GAGVSQSPSNKVTEKGKDVELRCDPISGHTALYWYRQSLGQGLEFLIYFQGNSAPDKSGLPSDRFSAERTGGSVSTLTIQRTQQEDSAVYLCASSLGQGSQPQHFGDGTRLSIL.

The rearrangement links TRBV18 to TRBJ2-5; TRBD1 might be the D (6 bases). V lost 4 bases and J 1 base, leaving 13 bases between the germline ends. Germline lookup yields CDR1 KGHSH and CDR2 LQKENI. CDR3 size: 15 residues. CDR3 nucleotides: TGTGCCAGCTCACTCACAACAGGGCCCCAAGAGACCCAGTACTTC. Amino acid sequence: CASSLTTGPQETQYF.

The chain recombines TRBV11-2 with TRBJ1-2; perhaps TRBD1 as D (5 bases). The CDR3 has 14 amino acids. The ends were cut back, 5 bases at V and 7 bases at J, with 17 bases in the middle. CDR1 is SGHAT and CDR2 is FQNNGV in the germline V gene. The CDR3: CASSTLAGVGGYTF. For the CDR3, the DNA is TGTGCCAGCAGCACCTTAGCGGGGGTTGGTGGCTACACCTTC.

V and J are TRBV12-5 and TRBJ2-5, with D hard to call. The ends were cut back, 5 bases at V and 5 bases at J, with 9 bases in the middle. The CDR3 extends over 12 amino acids. Germline V gene data show CDR1 as LGHNT and CDR2 as FRNRAP. CDR3 sequence: CASGPKSETQYF. The CDR3 DNA is TGTGCTAGTGGTCCAAAATCGGAGACCCAGTACTTC.

The CDR3 region is CASSPPRTNTEAFF. In DNA, the CDR3 is TGTGCCAGCTCACCACCGCGGACGAACACTGAAGCTTTCTTT. The chain employs TRBV18 and TRBJ1-1; D not certain. This CDR3 is built from 14 residues. The germline V gene encodes CDR1 KGHSH and CDR2 LQKENI. V was shortened by 0 bases and J by 1 base, with 6 bases between the two germline ends.

CDR3 residues: CASSGQGTTEAFF. CDR3 bases: TGCGCCAGCAGCGGACAGGGGACAACTGAAGCTTTCTTT. The V and J genes are TRBV10-1 and TRBJ1-1; 9 nucleotides align to TRBD1. The CDR3 has 13 amino acids. Germline loops: CDR1 WNHNN, CDR2 SYGVQD (reference sequence). Trimming took 6 bases from V and 5 from J; bases not matched to a gene: 4.

The chain uses TRBV7-8 and TRBJ2-5, with D uncertain. The length of the CDR3 is 14 residues. Looked up from germline, CDR1 is SGHVS and CDR2 is FQNEAQ. V lost 5 bases to trimming and J lost 5 bases, with 15 bases between them. CDR3 DNA sequence: TGTGCCAGCAGCCCCGGGCCCGGAGTGGAGACCCAGTACTTC. Its translation: CASSPGPGVETQYF.

The chain uses TRBV2 and TRBJ2-2; a possible D gene is TRBD1 (6 bases). Germline V lookup: CDR1 SNHLY, CDR2 FYNNEI. V was shortened by 6 bases and J by 1 base, with 12 bases between the two germline ends. This CDR3 spans 15 amino acids. CDR3 nucleotides: TGTGCCAGCAGAGAGGACAGATTGAACACCGGGGAGCTGTTTTTT. Its translation is CASREDRLNTGELFF.

This clone has a handful of counts. The rearrangement uses TRBV5-4 and TRBJ1-2, with 7 bases fitting TRBD1. The V segment lost 3 bases and the J segment 7 bases; nucleotides outside the gene matches: 6. CDR1 is SGHNT and CDR2 is YYREEE in the germline V gene (reference sequence). This CDR3 has 13 amino acids. This chain's CDR3 is CASSWGQSGGYTF. DNA of the CDR3: TGTGCCAGCAGCTGGGGACAGAGTGGTGGCTACACCTTC.

In its sample, this clone was seen a few times. The rearrangement uses TRBV5-3 and TRBJ1-6; D is uncertain. TRBV5-3 is an ORF; its function is uncertain. Trimming pared 10 bases from V and 8 bases from J, leaving 13 bases between. The CDR3 runs 12 residues. The CDR3 region is CAPPQHYSPLHF. Written as DNA, the CDR3 is TGTGCCCCCCCGCAGCACTATTCACCCCTCCACTTT.

This clone was found once. V is TRBV7-3 and J is TRBJ2-2; TRBD1 agrees at 7 bases. The J segment lost 1 base and the V segment lost 2 bases, leaving 4 bases of the junction unmatched. CDR3 length: 16 amino acids. Germline loops: CDR1 SGHTA, CDR2 FQGTGA. This CDR3 is CASSLERGQNTGELFF. The CDR3 nucleotides read TGTGCCAGCAGCTTAGAAAGGGGGCAGAACACCGGGGAGCTGTTTTTT.

The V call is TRBV18, the J call TRBJ2-1; tentative D call: TRBD2 (5 bases). CDR3 size: 14 residues. Germline values: CDR1 KGHSH, CDR2 LQKENI. The V gene lost 5 bases and the J gene lost 5 bases, with 13 bases spanning the gap. The CDR3 spells CASSASSENNEQFF. The CDR3 DNA is TGTGCCAGCTCAGCGAGTAGCGAAAACAATGAGCAGTTCTTC. The full variable domain, in which reference TRBV18 and TRBJ2-1 provide the parts outside the CDR3, is NAGVMQNPRHLVRRRGQEARLRCSPMKGHSHVYWYRQLPEEGLKFMVYLQKENIIDESGMPKERFSAEFPKEGPSILRIQQVVRGDSAAYFCASSASSENNEQFFGPGTRLTVL.

CDR3 amino acids: CASGLVQATGGRPIANYGYTF. The CDR3, as DNA: TGTGCTAGTGGTTTGGTACAAGCAACAGGGGGCCGCCCTATAGCTAACTATGGCTACACCTTC. The chain has TRBV12-5 and TRBJ1-2; 9 bases are shared with TRBD1. V shed 0 bases, J shed 0 bases, and the junction held 17 bases outside the gene matches. The CDR3 consists of 21 residues. Germline CDR1 and CDR2: LGHNT and FRNRAP.